The subject of this entry is one T cell receptor beta chain. The target antigen is unknown. Collection occurred without any documented infections or immune events in donors. The germline V gene has CDR1 SGHDT and CDR2 YYEEEE. With V trimmed by 3 bases and J by 0 bases, 2 bases remained unmatched. There are 14 residues in the CDR3. This sample stems from a study of identifying expanded T cells in peripheral blood. Overall study results and limits: Over two and four weeks, about 15 and 19 clones changed, versus approximately 1.1 between replicates. Across healthy donors, higher total template counts meant significantly greater roughly two-week count variance.

Generated by immunoSEQ multiplex PCR, the TCRdb table keeps only in-frame clones and is missing some. The table records approximately 110,000 clones, around 88% of them present only once. The rearrangement links TRBV5-6 to TRBJ2-7; 8 bases map to TRBD2. Sequences were obtained from blood. The sequence was collected from a person aged 18-70 years in good health. The CDR3 protein is CASSSGLDSYEQYF. CDR3 in DNA: TGTGCCAGCAGCTCGGGACTAGACTCCTACGAGCAGTACTTC.